This entry concerns a single T cell receptor beta chain. Germline values: CDR1 MNHEY, CDR2 SMNVEV (reference sequence). The CDR3 consists of 14 residues. The V end lost 2 bases, the J end lost 9 bases, and 14 bases lay between the germline ends. Sequencing was performed with immunoSEQ multiplex PCR; in TCRdb, only in-frame clones are kept and a portion is missing. The table lists about 190,000 clones, about nine tenths of them singletons. These data are taken from a study of blood T cell repertoires in COVID-19. At the level of the study: PBMCs, B-cell-depleted T cells, or T cells provided the cDNA or gDNA that made up the material.

The chain carries TRBV27 and TRBJ1-5; D ambiguous. This sequence originates from a young man with acute or convalescent COVID-19. The sequencing input was peripheral blood. The CDR3: CASSLTSGGRPQHF. For the CDR3, the DNA is TGTGCCAGCAGTTTAACCTCCGGTGGGCGGCCCCAGCATTTT.